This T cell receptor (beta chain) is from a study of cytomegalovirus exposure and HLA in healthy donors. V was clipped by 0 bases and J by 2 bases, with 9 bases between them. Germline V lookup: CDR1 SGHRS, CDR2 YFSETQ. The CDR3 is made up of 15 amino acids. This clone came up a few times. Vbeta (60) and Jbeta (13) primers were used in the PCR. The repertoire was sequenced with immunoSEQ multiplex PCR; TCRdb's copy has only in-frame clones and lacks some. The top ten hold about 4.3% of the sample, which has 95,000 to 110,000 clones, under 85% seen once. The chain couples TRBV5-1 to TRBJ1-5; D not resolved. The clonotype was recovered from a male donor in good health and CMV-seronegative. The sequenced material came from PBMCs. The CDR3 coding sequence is TGCGCCAGCAGCTTGGACCGGGGAGGCAATCAGCCCCAGCATTTT. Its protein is CASSLDRGGNQPQHF.